The source of this TCR beta chain is a study of blood T cell repertoires in COVID-19. Study in general: Acute and convalescent COVID-19 samples came from the United States, Italy and Spain. The analysed material was cDNA or gDNA that came from T cells, B-cell-depleted T cells, or PBMCs.

The V and J ends lost 2 bases and 0 bases, in that order; junction bases with no gene match: 11. Germline assignment: CDR1 SGHRS and CDR2 YFSETQ. The CDR3 runs to 18 residues. This clone has only one observation. How the authors handled the data: Amplification of reference gene primers was used by the study to estimate nucleated cell counts. Generated by immunoSEQ multiplex PCR, the TCRdb table keeps only in-frame clones and is missing some. V and J calls and clone size are as listed in that table; D and trimming were resolved from the DNA. In the table there are under 150,000 clones, about 80% of which are singletons.

The sequencing sample was made of peripheral blood. This clonotype was obtained from a man between 35 and 55 years old with active or convalescent COVID-19. V usage is TRBV5-1 and J usage is TRBJ2-7; 10 nucleotides agree with TRBD1. In DNA form, the CDR3 reads TGCGCCAGCAGCTTCGGGACAGGGGTTACTGCAAGCTCCTACGAGCAGTACTTC. Protein sequence: CASSFGTGVTASSYEQYF. The whole variable domain, remainder taken from reference TRBV5-1 and TRBJ2-7, is KAGVTQTPRYLIKTRGQQVTLSCSPISGHRSVSWYQQTPGQGLQFLFEYFSETQRNKGNFPGRFSGRQFSNSRSEMNVSTLELGDSALYLCASSFGTGVTASSYEQYFGPGTRLTVT.